A single TCR beta chain is shown here with its context. Its antigen is undetermined. These data originate in a study of T cell repertoires in cytomegalovirus infection. Across the whole study: Use of recently identified HLA-C-restricted and well-studied HLA-B-restricted CMV epitopes was part of the study. Public TCR beta signatures provided an indication of both CMV infection and a matching HLA type. Study results and limitations: Based on cumulative public TCR beta family frequency, carriers of CMV plus the relevant HLA were identified. HLA-C-restricted TCR beta clonotypes specific for CMV led the ex vivo response.

TCRdb redid the calling of the reads with MiXCR, one entry per CDR3 protein. The sample contains approximately 1,000,000 distinct CDR3 sequences, roughly 30% of which appear only once. Trimming removed 2 bases from V and 4 bases from J; junction bases left unmatched: 8. CDR3 length: 15 residues. Germline V gives CDR1 KGHSH, CDR2 LQKENI. The chain employs TRBV18 and TRBJ2-7; TRBD1 matches 7 bases. This specimen was cultured CD8+ T cells from PBMCs, taken from culture after CMV antigen stimulation. The receptor was derived from a human donor in good health (CMV status not recorded). Some clones in this sample may be carry-over from other donors' samples. The CDR3 DNA reads TGTGCCAGCTCACCATACAGGGGACCTCTTTACGAGCAGTACTTC. The encoded protein is CASSPYRGPLYEQYF.